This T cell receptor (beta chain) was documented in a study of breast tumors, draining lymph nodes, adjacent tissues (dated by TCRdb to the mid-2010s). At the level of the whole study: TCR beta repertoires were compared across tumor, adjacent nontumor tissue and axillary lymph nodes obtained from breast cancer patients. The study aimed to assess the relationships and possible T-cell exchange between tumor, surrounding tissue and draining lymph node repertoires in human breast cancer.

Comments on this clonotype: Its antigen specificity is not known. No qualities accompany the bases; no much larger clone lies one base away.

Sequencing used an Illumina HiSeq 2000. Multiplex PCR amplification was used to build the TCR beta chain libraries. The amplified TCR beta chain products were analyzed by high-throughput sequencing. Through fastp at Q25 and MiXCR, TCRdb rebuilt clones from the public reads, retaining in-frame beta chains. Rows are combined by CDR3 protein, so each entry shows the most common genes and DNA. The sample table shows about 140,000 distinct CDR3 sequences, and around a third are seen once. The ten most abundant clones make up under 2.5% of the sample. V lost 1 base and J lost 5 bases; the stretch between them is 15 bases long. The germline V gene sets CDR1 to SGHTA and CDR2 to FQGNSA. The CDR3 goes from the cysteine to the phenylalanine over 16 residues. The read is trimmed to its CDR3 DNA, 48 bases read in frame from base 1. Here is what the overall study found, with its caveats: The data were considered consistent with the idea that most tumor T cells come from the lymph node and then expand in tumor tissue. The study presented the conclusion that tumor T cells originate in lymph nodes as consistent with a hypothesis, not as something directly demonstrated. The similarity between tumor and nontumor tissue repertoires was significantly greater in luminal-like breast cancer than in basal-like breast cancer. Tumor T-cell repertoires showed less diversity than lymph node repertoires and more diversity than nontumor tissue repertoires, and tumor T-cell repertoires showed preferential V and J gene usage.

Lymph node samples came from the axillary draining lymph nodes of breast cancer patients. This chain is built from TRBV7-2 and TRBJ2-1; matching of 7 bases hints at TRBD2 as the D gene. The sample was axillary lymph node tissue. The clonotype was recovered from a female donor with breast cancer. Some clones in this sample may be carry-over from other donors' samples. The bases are TGTGCCAGCAGCTTAGGAGGGGGGGGCCTAAACAATGAGCAGTTCTTC. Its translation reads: CASSLGGGGLNNEQFF.